This T cell receptor (beta chain) was documented in a study of blood T cell repertoires in COVID-19. The wider study: Donors in the United States, Italy and Spain gave samples during acute or convalescent COVID-19.

CDR1 MNHEY and CDR2 SVGAGI come from the germline V gene. This CDR3 comprises 14 residues. Trimming at V came to 6 bases and at J to 8 bases, leaving 9 bases not matched to a gene. Sequencing used immunoSEQ multiplex PCR; TCRdb keeps in-frame clones, though not all of them. The data hold approximately 76,000 clones, with 80% to 90% observed a single time. This clonotype originated in a man aged 80 or over in a cohort sampled during active COVID-19. The chain combines TRBV6-5 with TRBJ1-2, with TRBD1 matching over 10 bases. Sequenced input: peripheral blood. This CDR3 reads CASRRRDRGGGYTF. CDR3 coding DNA: TGTGCCAGCAGACGCCGGGACAGGGGAGGAGGCTACACCTTC.